This T cell receptor (beta chain) was identified during a study of blood T cells in healthy people across ages. Notes on the study in general: Diversity estimated from one million T cells was considered an underestimate.

The use of a sample-barcoded 5' primer and a J-beta primer mix characterized a second PCR of about 7 to 12 cycles. TCRdb re-called the 5' RACE reads with MiXCR, one entry per CDR3 protein. Among approximately 900,000 distinct CDR3 sequences listed, just under 30% were seen once. Note on this clonotype: Antigen specificity is unknown.

V lost 6 bases, J lost 4 bases, and 13 bases lay in between. This CDR3 has 14 residues. Per germline, CDR1 SNHLY and CDR2 FYNNEI. The same sample was also studied in work on T cells of mothers and their children.

The chain carries TRBV2 and TRBJ1-5, with a weak D call TRBD1 (6 bases). Sequencing was carried out using blood. This TCR was recovered from a woman between 40 and 50 years old in good health. The DNA of the CDR3 is TGTGCCAGCAGGTGGGGGCAGGGAAATCAGCCCCAGCATTTT. Its translation: CASRWGQGNQPQHF.